What follows describes a single T cell receptor (beta chain). Its antigen is unknown. Someone took a 2.5 ml blood sample from each of the donors. cDNA for each sample came from eight separate reactions. UMIs bearing a 6-nucleotide sample barcode were added through template switching. TCRdb re-called the 5' RACE reads and catalogs CDR3 proteins one per entry, DNA excluded. The sample has roughly 330,000 distinct CDR3 sequences; the top ten hold roughly 2%. This record comes from a study of monozygotic twins with inflammatory bowel disease. Germline V gene sequence: CDR1 SQVTM, CDR2 ANQGSEA. There are 16 residues in the CDR3. Findings and caveats of the study: Repertoires of patients may have been made more variable by differing immunosuppressive treatments.

This sequence joins TRBV29-1 and TRBJ2-2; TCRdb names TRBD2, which stays unverified in the absence of DNA. Sequencing was carried out using blood. The origin of this receptor is a human donor with ulcerative colitis or Crohn's disease, or a healthy co-twin of an affected twin (not recorded which). Here the CDR3 reads CSVHLTTAGGTGELFF.